The clone carrying this T cell receptor beta chain was seen at least ten times. Antigen unknown. The iRepertoire nested amplicon-rescue multiplex PCR amplified TCR alpha and beta CDR3s from RNA. One-step reverse transcription and amplification started from around 100-400 ng of tissue mRNA or PBMC total RNA. TCRdb used MiXCR to reprocess the multiplex PCR reads, holding one entry per CDR3 protein. The table lists around 170,000 distinct CDR3 sequences, around 40% of them singletons, with about 5.2% in the top ten. This sample was included in a study of glioma-infiltrating T cells. Study results and caveats: Tissue and blood shared very few CDR3 sequences. Above-expected tissue-blood divergence occurred in all gliomas, most in low-grade ones.

Germline assignment: CDR1 MDHEN and CDR2 SYDVKM. V was shortened by 3 bases and J by 2 bases, with 14 bases between the two germline ends. This CDR3 spans 15 amino acids. The TCR sequence derives from a human donor with low-grade glioma or glioblastoma, undergoing nonglioma brain surgery, or in good health (not recorded which). What was sequenced was glioma tissue, nonneoplastic brain tissue, or PBMCs (not recorded which). The rearrangement uses TRBV28 and TRBJ2-7; D possibly corresponds to TRBD1 (6 bases). CDR3 amino acids: CASSLTGTLAYEQYF. In DNA, the CDR3 is TGTGCCAGCAGTTTGACCGGGACACTGGCCTACGAGCAGTACTTC.